The 7 T cell receptor beta chains below come from one sample, sequenced in a study of beta chain features in type 1 diabetes. Findings and caveats of the study: Moderate but significant shortening of TCRB CDR3s was recorded in all four CD4+ subsets from Type 1 diabetes patients.

These TCRs are of unknown antigen specificity. Of the isolated RNA, all was reverse transcribed, and so the sequenced material was expressed TCRB transcripts. Generated by immunoSEQ multiplex PCR, the TCRdb table keeps only in-frame clones and is missing some. The data contain hundreds of thousands of clones, around 9.7% of them singletons. Sequencing was performed on central memory CD4+ T cells from blood. The receptors shown here come from a man aged 25 to 45 with type 1 diabetes.

This clone occurred a few times. A much larger clone differs by one base, so this may be a read error. The identical CDR3 is also encoded by other nucleotide sequences in the sample. The CDR3 reads CASRFGGADTQYF. As DNA, the CDR3 is TGTGCCAGCAGGTTCGGAGGGGCAGATACGCAGTATTTT. The rearrangement uses TRBV5-4 and TRBJ2-3; tentatively, D is TRBD2 (6 bases). Deletions cut 5 bases from V and 4 bases from J, with 11 bases between. The CDR3 runs to 13 residues. Per the germline V gene, CDR1 is SGHNT and CDR2 is YYREEE (reference sequence). Full variable domain (rest looked up from reference TRBV5-4 and TRBJ2-3): ETGVTQSPTHLIKTRGQQVTLRCSSQSGHNTVSWYQQALGQGPQFIFQYYREEENGRGNFPPRFSGLQFPNYSSELNVNALELDDSALYLCASRFGGADTQYFGPGTRLTVL.

This clone was seen more than once but under ten times. The V gene is TRBV5-4, the J gene TRBJ1-2; D is ambiguous. Deletions cut 2 bases from V and 8 bases from J, with 16 bases between. Germline-derived CDR1 and CDR2 are SGHNT and YYREEE (reference sequence). This CDR3 comprises 14 residues. CDR3 sequence reads: CASSFGDGKGGYTF. CDR3 sequence (DNA): TGTGCCAGCAGCTTTGGAGACGGGAAAGGAGGCTACACCTTC. The full variable domain, in which reference TRBV5-4 and TRBJ1-2 provide the parts outside the CDR3, is ETGVTQSPTHLIKTRGQQVTLRCSSQSGHNTVSWYQQALGQGPQFIFQYYREEENGRGNFPPRFSGLQFPNYSSELNVNALELDDSALYLCASSFGDGKGGYTFGSGTRLTVV.

The chain combines TRBV6-1 with TRBJ1-2; D possibly corresponds to TRBD1 (5 bases). The germline V gene has CDR1 MNHNS and CDR2 SASEGT. Trimming took 11 bases from V and 0 from J, leaving 13 bases between them. The CDR3 is 13 amino acids. CDR3 in amino acids: CAARQIANYGYTF. CDR3 sequence (DNA): TGTGCCGCTAGACAGATCGCTAACTATGGCTACACCTTC.

Of note for this clone: Other DNA sequences in this sample translate to the same CDR3. V and J are TRBV5-4 and TRBJ2-5; D is possibly TRBD1 or TRBD2 (5 bases each). Trimming left V 5 bases short and J 4 bases short, with 15 bases between. CDR1 is SGHNT, CDR2 YYREEE, per germline (reference sequence). This CDR3 has 14 amino acids. The CDR3: CASSWGRDGETQYF. The CDR3, as DNA: TGTGCCAGCAGTTGGGGCAGGGACGGAGAGACCCAGTACTTC.

V gene TRBV7-2 combines with J gene TRBJ2-7; TRBD2 matches at 12 bases. This CDR3 region has 16 residues. Trimming removed 5 bases from V and 5 bases from J; junction bases left unmatched: 10. Germline lookup yields CDR1 SGHTA and CDR2 FQGNSA. The CDR3 DNA sequence: TGTGCCAGCAGCCAAAACTCATGGACTAGCGGGGACGAGCAGTACTTC. Protein product: CASSQNSWTSGDEQYF.

This clone was observed a handful of times. The rearrangement uses TRBV30 and TRBJ2-3; D is undetermined. CDR1 and CDR2 (germline): GTSNPN, SVGIG (reference sequence). This CDR3 contains 13 residues. The V end lost 0 bases, the J end lost 0 bases, and 4 bases lay between the germline ends. The CDR3, as DNA: TGTGCCTGGAGTGTACCCAGCACAGATACGCAGTATTTT. Translation: CAWSVPSTDTQYF.

In its sample, this clone was seen a few times. The chain joins TRBV11-3 to TRBJ2-1; TRBD1 might be the D (6 bases). CDR1 SGHNT and CDR2 YENEEA come from the germline V gene. V gave up 1 base and J gave up 0 bases, with 7 bases separating them. CDR3 length equals 15 residues. CDR3 residues: CASSLATGSYNEQFF. CDR3 in DNA: TGTGCCAGCAGCTTAGCGACAGGCTCCTACAATGAGCAGTTCTTC.